This T cell receptor (beta chain) came from a study of molecular identifiers for immune sequencing clone quantification (dated by TCRdb to between 2017 and 2018). About the full investigation: In a replicate experiment, RNA from roughly 21,000 or 96,000 naive CD8 T cells was split into five aliquots, four of which were sequenced. This methods study benchmarked molecular-identifier clustering-based TCR repertoire sequencing (MIDCIRS) and TCR RNA copy counting, using CD8 T cells to do so.

General conclusions and limits of the study: When barcode sub-clustering was not used, chimeric consensus sequences inflated TCR diversity, with chimeras reaching as high as 47%. A single cell's worth of spiked-in Jurkat TCR RNA was reported detectable even among about 1.1 million naive CD8 T cells. Modeling gave about 3.3 recovered TCR RNA copies per cell versus 8 to 10 by digital PCR, implying around 31% capture efficiency. Naive libraries contained spiked-in Jurkat TCR RNA (more than 9 copies' worth), which is not part of the donor repertoire. In CMV-specific effector cells, clones with more than 20 RNA copies accounted for over 97% of molecules, whereas in naive cells such clones accounted for under 1%. Identical TCR molecules sharing a barcode could cause highly expanded clone sizes to be underestimated.

This clonotype occurred many times. What this receptor recognizes is not known. The input lacks base qualities; no much larger clone sits a single base away. Libraries were built with PCR. The sequencing machine was a NextSeq 500. Preparation of bulk TCR libraries followed a previously described approach, with the TCR primers listed in Table S5. Purification of total RNA was performed with the Qiagen AllPrep DNA/RNA kit. Reads from multiple sequencing runs of the same library were pooled before analysis. Per the original workflow: Only reads with exact TCR constant sequence were kept, trimmed to 150 nt, and grouped by their 12-nt molecular barcodes. Reads in each barcode group were sub-clustered using a 15% Levenshtein threshold, and a quality-weighted consensus sequence was built for each RNA molecule. Non-functional sequences were discarded, and so were lower-count sequences lying one edit away from another sequence. Barcode sub-clusters with fewer than 20% of the maximum read count were removed, based on fitting two negative binomial distributions. The raw public data were reprocessed by TCRdb itself: fastp quality trimming at Q25, MiXCR clonotype calling, in-frame beta chains only. Rows are combined by CDR3 protein, so each entry shows the most common genes and DNA. The V and J calls and clone size are TCRdb's, not the authors'. The sample data list hundreds of thousands of distinct CDR3 sequences, and 25% of these were observed just once. Jointly, the top ten make up 0.6% to 0.9% of the sample.

Libraries of naive CD8 T cells were generated from around 20,000 to 990,000 sorted cells, with 10%, 30% or 50% of the purified RNA used. Naive CD8 T cells were FACS-sorted as CD8+CD4-CCR7+CD45RA+ on a BD FACSAria II into RLT Plus buffer. To test detection sensitivity, Jurkat RNA equal to around 10 TCR copies was added to samples of about 20,000-1,100,000 naive CD8 T cells. CD8 T cells were enriched using RosetteSep CD8+ T Cell Enrichment Cocktail and Ficoll-Paque, and the enriched cells then underwent ACK red cell lysis. The germline V gene encodes CDR1 DFQATT and CDR2 SNEGSKA (reference sequence). The V end loses 2 bases and the J end loses 3 bases, and a stretch of 7 bases separates them. From its cysteine to its phenylalanine, the CDR3 spans 12 amino acids. Of the read, only the CDR3 DNA is kept; its 36 bases are in frame from base 1.

This clonotype was obtained from a human donor in good health. Some libraries in this study had Jurkat cell RNA spiked in. Recombination linked TRBV20-1 to TRBJ1-1, with TRBD1 as a weak D call on 6 bases. Material: naive CD8+ T cells from blood, with Jurkat cell RNA spiked in. According to the study, the label for this sample's cell subset or site signals: FACS-sorted CD8+CD4-CCR7+CD45RA+ naive T cells. Read as DNA, the sequence is TGCAGTGCTAGAAGGGGGGACACTGAAGCTTTCTTT. This yields the protein CSARRGDTEAFF.